This TCR beta chain was sequenced for a study of control samples from healthy donors and cancer patients. This CDR3 is 16 amino acids long. The germline CDR1 and CDR2 sequences are SQVTM and ANQGSEA. Trimming left V 7 bases short and J 2 bases short, with 23 bases between. TCRdb's table, derived via immunoSEQ multiplex PCR, lists solely in-frame clones and lacks some. The sample holds approximately 89,000 clones, around 87% seen once. The sequenced sample consisted of blood. The J gene is TRBJ1-2, the V gene TRBV29-1, with D possibly TRBD1 on 5 matching bases. This TCR came from a man in his forties or fifties in good health. CDR3 region: CSASGTQGNLNYGYTF. In DNA form, the CDR3 reads TGCAGCGCATCCGGGACCCAAGGAAATCTAAACTATGGCTACACCTTC.